Listed below are T cell receptor beta chains from one sample, sequenced in a study of cytomegalovirus exposure and HLA in healthy donors. The repertoire was sequenced with immunoSEQ multiplex PCR; TCRdb's copy has only in-frame clones and lacks some. The sample has about 69,000 clones; about 74% are singletons. The sample consisted of PBMCs. The receptors were gathered from a woman aged 55 to 70 in good health and CMV-seropositive. CDR3s include the opening cysteine and the closing phenylalanine or tryptophan. Each record gives: V gene, clone size, D gene, J gene, CDR3 protein, CDR3 DNA. The D gene is left open where the match is weak. Size tells how often a clone was seen (once, few, many) or the class of an expanded clone, and some rows leave it out.

>TRBV2|.|TRBD2|TRBJ2-5
CASSRGAFWLAGYGSLETQYF
TGTGCCAGCAGCCGAGGGGCGTTTTGGCTAGCGGGGTATGGGAGTCTGGAGACCCAGTACTTC
>TRBV11-2|once|.|TRBJ1-1
CASSFTGQTEAFF
TGTGCCAGCAGCTTCACCGGACAGACTGAAGCTTTCTTT
>TRBV6-1|few|.|TRBJ1-1
CASSAHGGEAFF
TGTGCCAGCAGTGCGCACGGGGGTGAAGCTTTCTTT
>TRBV5-6|.|TRBD1|TRBJ1-3
CASSLWDRVGSGNTIYF
TGTGCCAGCAGCTTGTGGGACAGGGTGGGCTCTGGAAACACCATATATTTT
>TRBV5-1|.|TRBD2|TRBJ2-7
CASSSLTSGVGEQYF
TGCGCCAGCAGCTCGTTGACTAGCGGGGTCGGCGAGCAGTACTTC
>TRBV2|.|.|TRBJ2-5
CASSSRLDGTQYF
TGTGCCAGCAGTTCGAGACTCGACGGGACCCAGTACTTC
>TRBV11-3|medium-sized|.|TRBJ1-1
CASSVGGTAFF
TGTGCCAGCAGTGTGGGGGGGACAGCTTTCTTT
>TRBV18|.|TRBD1|TRBJ1-4
CASSPNRGHEKLFF
TGTGCCAGCTCACCAAACAGGGGGCATGAAAAACTGTTTTTT
>TRBV9|few|TRBD1|TRBJ1-2
CASSVDGTAGYTF
TGTGCCAGCAGCGTAGATGGGACAGCCGGCTACACCTTC
>TRBV6-5|few|.|TRBJ1-6
CASSYDSNYNSPLHF
TGTGCCAGCAGTTACGACAGCAACTATAATTCACCCCTCCACTTT
>TRBV2|.|.|TRBJ1-2
CASSLQALNYGYTF
TGTGCCAGCAGCTTACAGGCGCTCAACTATGGCTACACCTTC
>TRBV30|few|.|TRBJ1-3
CAWSRPGSGNTIYF
TGTGCCTGGAGTCGCCCAGGGTCAGGAAACACCATATATTTT
>TRBV7-9|few|TRBD1|TRBJ1-2
CASSPRDRGPLPGDGYTF
TGTGCCAGCAGCCCCCGGGACAGGGGGCCCTTGCCGGGAGATGGCTACACCTTC
>TRBV5-1|.|.|TRBJ1-3
CASSDAGVSGNTIYF
TGCGCCAGCAGCGATGCGGGGGTATCCGGAAACACCATATATTTT
>TRBV7-9|.|.|TRBJ1-5
CASGSGFGQPQHF
TGTGCCAGCGGCTCGGGGTTTGGCCAGCCCCAGCATTTT
>TRBV11-2|.|.|TRBJ2-1
CASSLGGTYNEQFF
TGTGCCAGCAGCTTAGGGGGCACCTACAATGAGCAGTTCTTC
>TRBV29-1|.|.|TRBJ1-1
CSVELGTGGTEAFF
TGCAGCGTTGAACTGGGAACGGGGGGCACTGAAGCTTTCTTT
>TRBV9|many|.|TRBJ1-3
CASSGSDSGNTIYF
TGTGCCAGCAGCGGCAGCGACTCTGGAAACACCATATATTTT
>TRBV27|.|TRBD2|TRBJ2-1
CASSSPSREVQFF
TGTGCCAGCAGCTCCCCCTCACGGGAGGTGCAGTTCTTC
>TRBV6-5|.|TRBD2|TRBJ2-3
CASRRLAGGTDTQYF
TGTGCCAGCAGACGACTAGCGGGGGGCACAGATACGCAGTATTTT
>TRBV19|.|.|TRBJ1-5
CASSKVSVANQPQHF
TGTGCCAGTAGTAAGGTTAGCGTTGCAAATCAGCCCCAGCATTTT
>TRBV9|.|TRBD2|TRBJ2-3
CASSADGRADTQYF
TGTGCCAGCAGCGCGGACGGGAGGGCAGATACGCAGTATTTT
>TRBV6-5|few|.|TRBJ2-1
CASSYSDIQVYNEQFF
TGTGCCAGCAGTTACTCGGACATTCAAGTGTACAATGAGCAGTTCTTC
>TRBV13|.|.|TRBJ2-1
CASSLANEQFF
TGTGCCAGCAGCTTAGCAAATGAGCAGTTCTTC
>TRBV19|.|TRBD1|TRBJ2-6
CASSPGQGVSGANVLTF
TGTGCCAGTAGTCCAGGACAGGGTGTATCTGGGGCCAACGTCCTGACTTTC
>TRBV7-9|.|.|TRBJ2-5
CASSAQGKGETQYF
TGTGCCAGCAGCGCACAGGGTAAGGGAGAGACCCAGTACTTC
>TRBV4-2|.|TRBD1|TRBJ1-6
CASSQEGGQGFSPLHF
TGTGCCAGCAGCCAAGAGGGGGGACAGGGTTTCTCACCCCTCCACTTT
>TRBV19|.|TRBD2|TRBJ2-1
CASSPTSGGAALNEQFF
TGTGCCAGTAGTCCGACTAGCGGGGGAGCCGCCCTCAATGAGCAGTTCTTC
>TRBV15|.|.|TRBJ2-5
CATSRQLQETQYF
TGTGCCACCAGCAGACAGTTACAAGAGACCCAGTACTTC
>TRBV7-9|.|TRBD1|TRBJ1-4
CASSPRTGGPNEKLFF
TGTGCCAGCAGCCCTCGGACAGGAGGGCCTAATGAAAAACTGTTTTTT
>TRBV11-2|.|.|TRBJ1-3
CASSLGHRNTIYF
TGTGCCAGCAGCTTAGGCCACAGAAACACCATATATTTT
>TRBV30|.|TRBD1|TRBJ1-4
CACRQGGEKLFF
TGTGCCTGTCGACAGGGAGGAGAAAAACTGTTTTTT
>TRBV5-1|.|.|TRBJ1-1
CASSPWDSMNTEAFF
TGCGCCAGCAGCCCCTGGGACTCGATGAACACTGAAGCTTTCTTT
>TRBV6-1|.|.|TRBJ1-4
CASNAGDSNEKLFF
TGTGCCAGCAACGCCGGCGACAGCAATGAAAAACTGTTTTTT
>TRBV2|.|TRBD1|TRBJ1-5
CASSIDRGNQPQHF
TGTGCCAGCAGTATTGACAGGGGCAATCAGCCCCAGCATTTT
>TRBV7-8|.|.|TRBJ2-5
CASSLARIWGGLRETQYF
TGTGCCAGCAGCTTAGCGAGAATATGGGGGGGCCTTCGAGAGACCCAGTACTTC
>TRBV6-5|few|.|TRBJ1-6
CASSPGLRNSPLHF
TGTGCCAGCAGTCCCGGACTGCGCAATTCACCCCTCCACTTT
>TRBV6-1|.|TRBD1|TRBJ2-1
CASSEFPTGTYNEQFF
TGTGCCAGCAGTGAATTCCCGACAGGGACCTACAATGAGCAGTTCTTC
>TRBV9|.|TRBD1|TRBJ1-3
CASSERDRAVLDTIYF
TGTGCCAGCAGCGAAAGAGACAGGGCCGTTTTAGACACCATATATTTT
>TRBV27|.|TRBD1|TRBJ1-2
CASSAQGAGGYTF
TGTGCCAGCAGTGCACAGGGGGCCGGTGGCTACACCTTC
>TRBV19|.|.|TRBJ1-6
CASSRQRNSPLHF
TGTGCCAGTAGTAGACAACGGAATTCACCCCTCCACTTT
>TRBV27|.|.|TRBJ2-7
CASSRQLHSYEQYF
TGTGCCAGCAGCAGACAGCTTCACTCCTACGAGCAGTACTTC
>TRBV30|.|TRBD2|TRBJ2-3
CACSTGLAGIDTQYF
TGTGCCTGTTCAACCGGACTAGCGGGGATAGATACGCAGTATTTT
>TRBV5-1|.|TRBD1|TRBJ2-7
CASTPGQGVRQYF
TGCGCCAGCACACCAGGACAGGGAGTGAGGCAGTACTTC
>TRBV6-1|.|.|TRBJ2-7
CASSETGSGQYF
TGTGCCAGCAGTGAAACAGGGTCAGGGCAGTACTTC
>TRBV2|.|TRBD1|TRBJ2-7
CASSRGTGVSYEQYF
TGTGCCAGCAGCCGCGGGACAGGGGTCTCCTACGAGCAGTACTTC
>TRBV5-4|.|.|TRBJ1-2
CASSYPVSGAYGYTF
TGTGCCAGCAGCTACCCCGTCTCGGGTGCCTATGGCTACACCTTC
>TRBV5-7|few|TRBD2|TRBJ2-3
CASSLPTSGWDGTDTQYF
TGTGCCAGCAGCTTGCCGACTAGCGGGTGGGATGGCACAGATACGCAGTATTTT
>TRBV6-4|.|.|TRBJ1-4
CASSETQGGETNRFF
TGTGCCAGCAGTGAAACACAGGGTGGAGAAACAAACCGGTTTTTT
>TRBV28|.|.|TRBJ2-1
CASTRGGPYNEQFF
TGTGCCAGCACCCGAGGCGGGCCGTACAATGAGCAGTTCTTC
>TRBV30|.|.|TRBJ2-2
CAWKLAWNTGELFF
TGTGCCTGGAAGCTAGCTTGGAACACCGGGGAGCTGTTTTTT
>TRBV6-1|few|.|TRBJ2-1
CASSPRGDRRDEQFF
TGTGCCAGCAGTCCCCGGGGGGACAGGCGGGATGAGCAGTTCTTC